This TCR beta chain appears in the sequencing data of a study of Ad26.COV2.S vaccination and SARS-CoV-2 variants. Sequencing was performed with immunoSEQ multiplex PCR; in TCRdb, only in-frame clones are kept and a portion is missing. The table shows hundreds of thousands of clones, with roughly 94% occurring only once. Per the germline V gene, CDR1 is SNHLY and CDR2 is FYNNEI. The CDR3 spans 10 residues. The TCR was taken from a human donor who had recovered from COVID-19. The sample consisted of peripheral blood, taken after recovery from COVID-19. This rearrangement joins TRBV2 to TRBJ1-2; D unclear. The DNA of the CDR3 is TGTGCAAATGGGGACTATGGCTACACCTTC. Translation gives CANGDYGYTF.